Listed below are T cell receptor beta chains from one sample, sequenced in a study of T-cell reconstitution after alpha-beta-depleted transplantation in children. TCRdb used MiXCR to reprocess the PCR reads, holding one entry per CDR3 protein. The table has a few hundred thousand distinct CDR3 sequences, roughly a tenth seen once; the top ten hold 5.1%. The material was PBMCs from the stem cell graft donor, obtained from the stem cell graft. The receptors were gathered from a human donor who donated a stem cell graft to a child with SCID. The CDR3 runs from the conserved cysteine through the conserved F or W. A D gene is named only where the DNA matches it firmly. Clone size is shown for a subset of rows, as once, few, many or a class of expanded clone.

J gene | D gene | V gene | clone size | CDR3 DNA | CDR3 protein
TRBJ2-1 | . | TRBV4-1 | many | TGCGCCAGCAGCCAAGGGTTCGGCTCCACCTACAATGAGCAGTTCTTC | CASSQGFGSTYNEQFF
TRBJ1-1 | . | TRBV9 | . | TGTGCCAGCAGCGCTGACTGGAACACTGAAGCTTTCTTT | CASSADWNTEAFF
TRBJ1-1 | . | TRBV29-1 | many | TGCAGCGTTCATAGGACAGATACAAACACTGAAGCTTTCTTT | CSVHRTDTNTEAFF
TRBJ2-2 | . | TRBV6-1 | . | TGTGCCAGCAGAGGGGGGTTCGGCACCGGGGAGCTGTTTTTT | CASRGGFGTGELFF
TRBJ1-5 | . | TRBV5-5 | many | TGTGCCAGCAGCTTCAACAATCAGCCCCAGCATTTT | CASSFNNQPQHF
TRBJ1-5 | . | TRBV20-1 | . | TGCAGTGCTGCCAGGTATAGCAATCAGCCCCAGCATTTT | CSAARYSNQPQHF
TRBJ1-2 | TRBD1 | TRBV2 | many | TGTGCCAGCAACCAAAAAGGACAGGAATATGGCTACACCTTC | CASNQKGQEYGYTF
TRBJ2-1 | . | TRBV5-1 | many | TGCGCCAGCAGCTTGAGGAGGGGGTTTTACAATGAGCAGTTCTTC | CASSLRRGFYNEQFF
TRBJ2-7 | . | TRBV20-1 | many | TGCAGTGCTAGTATTGCCTCCTACGAGCAGTACTTC | CSASIASYEQYF
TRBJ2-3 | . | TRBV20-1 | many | TGCAGTTCCCGGGACATGGCCTCTAGCACAGATACGCAGTATTTT | CSSRDMASSTDTQYF
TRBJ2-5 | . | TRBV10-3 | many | TGTGCCATCAGTGAGGGGGCGAAGACCCAGTACTTC | CAISEGAKTQYF
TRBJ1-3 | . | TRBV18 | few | TGTGCCAGCTCACCGGTCGTAAAGCAGGGAAACACCATATATTTT | CASSPVVKQGNTIYF
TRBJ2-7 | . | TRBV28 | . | TGTGCCAGCAGCCCAATCCGGGACCCCTCCTACGAGCAGTACTTC | CASSPIRDPSYEQYF
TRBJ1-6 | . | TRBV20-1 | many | TGCAGCGCTACGGGGCCCAATTCACCCCTCCACTTT | CSATGPNSPLHF
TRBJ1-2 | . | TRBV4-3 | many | TGCGCCAGCAGCCAAGATCGGATCGGGATTTATGGCTACACCTTC | CASSQDRIGIYGYTF
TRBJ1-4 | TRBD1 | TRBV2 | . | TGTGCCAGCACCGGACAGGGCCTCGTAGGTGGTGAAAAACTGTTTTTT | CASTGQGLVGGEKLFF
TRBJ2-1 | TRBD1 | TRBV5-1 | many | TGCGCCAGCAGCCCGACAGGGGGCGCGGGGAATGAGCAGTTCTTC | CASSPTGGAGNEQFF
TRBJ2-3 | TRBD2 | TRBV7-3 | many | TGTGCCAGCAGCTTAACGAGCGGGGGGGGAAATACGCAGTATTTT | CASSLTSGGGNTQYF
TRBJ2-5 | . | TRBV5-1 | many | TGCGCCAGCAGCGCTACAGCCGCCCAAGAGACCCAGTACTTC | CASSATAAQETQYF
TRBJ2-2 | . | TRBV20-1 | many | TGCAGTGCTAGAGATCCAGGCAACACCGGGGAGCTGTTTTTT | CSARDPGNTGELFF
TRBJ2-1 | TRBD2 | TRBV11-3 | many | TGTGCCAGCAGCACTCGGACTAGCCGGGCCAATGAGCAGTTCTTC | CASSTRTSRANEQFF
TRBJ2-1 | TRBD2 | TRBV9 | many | TGTGCCAGCAGCGTAGGAGGCGGGGGGGCCTCTGGGCAGTTCTTC | CASSVGGGGASGQFF
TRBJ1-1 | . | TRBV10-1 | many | TGCGCCAGCAGAGGTCAGGGGACTGAAGCTTTCTTT | CASRGQGTEAFF
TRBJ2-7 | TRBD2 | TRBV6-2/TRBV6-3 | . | TGTGCCAGCAGTAGCGGGGGGGCCGTTTCCTACTACGAGCAGTACTTC | CASSSGGAVSYYEQYF
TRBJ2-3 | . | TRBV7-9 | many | TGTGCCAGCAGCCGTTACACAGTAGAGCTTACCACAGATACGCAGTATTTT | CASSRYTVELTTDTQYF
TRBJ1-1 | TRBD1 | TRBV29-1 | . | TGCAGCGTATTGGGACAGGGCGCCACTGAAGCTTTCTTT | CSVLGQGATEAFF
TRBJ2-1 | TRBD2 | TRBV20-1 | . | TGCAGTGCTAGGACGGGACTAGCGGGGGTTTCCTCCTACAATGAGCAGTTCTTC | CSARTGLAGVSSYNEQFF
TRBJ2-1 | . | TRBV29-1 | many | TGCAGCGCTCTCCCGAGGGGCGATGAGCAGTTCTTC | CSALPRGDEQFF
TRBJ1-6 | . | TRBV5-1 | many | TGCGCCAGCAGCCGCCCAGAAGGGCAAATTTCACCCCTCCACTTT | CASSRPEGQISPLHF
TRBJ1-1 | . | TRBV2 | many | TGTGCCAGCAGTGAAAGGACGGCTGAAGCTTTCTTT | CASSERTAEAFF
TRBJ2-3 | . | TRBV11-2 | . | TGTGCCAGCAGCTTAAGCAGGGATTTGTTTGATATCACAGATACGCAGTATTTT | CASSLSRDLFDITDTQYF
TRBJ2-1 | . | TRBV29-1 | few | TGCAGCGTCGCCAATGGGTTCTTGGGGCTTAATGAGCAGTTCTTC | CSVANGFLGLNEQFF
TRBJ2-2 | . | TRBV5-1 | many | TGCGCCAGCAGCTTGGAGACTACCAGGAACACCGGGGAGCTGTTTTTT | CASSLETTRNTGELFF
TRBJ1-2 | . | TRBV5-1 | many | TGCGCCAGCAGCTTGGGACAGAGTATTCACTATGGCTACACCTTC | CASSLGQSIHYGYTF
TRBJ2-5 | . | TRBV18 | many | TGTGCCAGCTCACCATCCGAAAAAACAGGGTTGGAGACCCAGTACTTC | CASSPSEKTGLETQYF
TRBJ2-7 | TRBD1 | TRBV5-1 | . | TGCGCCAGCAGCGTGACCGGGACAGGCTACGAGCAGTACTTC | CASSVTGTGYEQYF
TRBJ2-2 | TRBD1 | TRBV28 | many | TGTGCCAGCAGTTGGTCCGGGACAGCAAACACCGGGGAGCTGTTTTTT | CASSWSGTANTGELFF
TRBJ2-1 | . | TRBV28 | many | TGTGCCAGCAGTTTCGCACTAGGCGCCCAGAATGAGCAGTTCTTC | CASSFALGAQNEQFF
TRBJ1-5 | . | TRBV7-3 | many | TGTGCCAGCAGCTTGATAGGACCCAATAGCAATCAGCCCCAGCATTTT | CASSLIGPNSNQPQHF
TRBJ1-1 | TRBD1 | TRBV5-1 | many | TGCGCCAGCAGCTCGGGACAGGGGGCCGCCACTGAAGCTTTCTTT | CASSSGQGAATEAFF
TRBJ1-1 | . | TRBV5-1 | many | TGCGCCAGCAGCTTGCGGGGAGGAAGCACTGAAGCTTTCTTT | CASSLRGGSTEAFF
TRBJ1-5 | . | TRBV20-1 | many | TGCAGTGCTATTCTGGGCCAGGGCAGCCAGCCCCAGCATTTT | CSAILGQGSQPQHF
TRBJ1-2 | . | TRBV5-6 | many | TGTGCCAGCAGCTTGCCCCATCCGGGGACCAGTGGCTACACCTTC | CASSLPHPGTSGYTF
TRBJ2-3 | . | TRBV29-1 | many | TGCAGCGTTGAAGGGACAGTTACTAGCACAGATACGCAGTATTTT | CSVEGTVTSTDTQYF
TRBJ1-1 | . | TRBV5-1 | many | TGCGCCAGCCGTCTATACCAGGGGACTGAAGCTTTCTTT | CASRLYQGTEAFF
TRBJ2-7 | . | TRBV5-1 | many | TGCGCCAGCAGCTGGACAGCTAGCTCCTACGAGCAGTACTTC | CASSWTASSYEQYF
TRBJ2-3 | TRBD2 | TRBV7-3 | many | TGTGCCAGCAGCCCGAATTGGGGGGGTCGGGGGAGCACAGATACGCAGTATTTT | CASSPNWGGRGSTDTQYF
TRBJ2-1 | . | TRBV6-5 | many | TGTGCCAGCAGCCGGGACCCGAGGTACAATGAGCAGTTCTTC | CASSRDPRYNEQFF
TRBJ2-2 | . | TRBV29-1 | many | TGCAGCGTTGAAGACAGGGGTTCGAACACCGGGGAGCTGTTTTTT | CSVEDRGSNTGELFF
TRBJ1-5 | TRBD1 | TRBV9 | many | TGTGCCAGCAGCGTGACAGGGGGGGACAATCAGCCCCAGCATTTT | CASSVTGGDNQPQHF
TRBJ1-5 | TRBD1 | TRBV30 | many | TGTGCCTGGAGTGCCGGGACAGGGAATCAGCCCCAGCATTTT | CAWSAGTGNQPQHF
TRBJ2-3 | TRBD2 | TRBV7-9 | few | TGTGCCAGCAGATCCGGTCTCCGGGGGGGCCATGCCCGACCACGTGATACGCAGTATTTT | CASRSGLRGGHARPRDTQYF